This T cell receptor beta chain was obtained from a study of T-cell memory formation after mild COVID-19. Looking at the study overall: The study found TCR clusters largely donor specific. Findings of the study overall: Confirmation was lacking for SARS-CoV-2 specificity of second-wave clones that peaked on day 37. Some clones that responded were present in memory (sampled pre-infection), which suggests cross-reactive memory joined.

TCR alpha and TCR beta cDNA libraries carrying sample barcodes and UMIs came from 5'RACE with constant-segment primers. TCRdb fed the 5' RACE reads into MiXCR, producing one record per CDR3 protein. The top ten hold about 1.9% of the sample, which has some 150,000 distinct CDR3 sequences, 6% to 6.5% seen once. The CDR3 has 13 residues. Trimming stripped 6 bases from V and 3 bases from J, with 12 bases between. The germline gives CDR1 MNHEY, CDR2 SVGAGI. This clonotype was detected ten times or more. Its specificity is not known. The V gene is TRBV6-5, the J gene TRBJ2-7; the D is unclear. Sequenced material: PBMCs or a T cell subset sorted from them (not recorded which). This TCR came from an adult woman who had mild COVID-19 (a few samples of this study predate the infection). Cell type and time point are not known. CDR3 amino acids: CASRLTVNYEQYF. As DNA, the CDR3 is TGTGCCAGCAGGCTGACTGTAAACTACGAGCAGTACTTC.